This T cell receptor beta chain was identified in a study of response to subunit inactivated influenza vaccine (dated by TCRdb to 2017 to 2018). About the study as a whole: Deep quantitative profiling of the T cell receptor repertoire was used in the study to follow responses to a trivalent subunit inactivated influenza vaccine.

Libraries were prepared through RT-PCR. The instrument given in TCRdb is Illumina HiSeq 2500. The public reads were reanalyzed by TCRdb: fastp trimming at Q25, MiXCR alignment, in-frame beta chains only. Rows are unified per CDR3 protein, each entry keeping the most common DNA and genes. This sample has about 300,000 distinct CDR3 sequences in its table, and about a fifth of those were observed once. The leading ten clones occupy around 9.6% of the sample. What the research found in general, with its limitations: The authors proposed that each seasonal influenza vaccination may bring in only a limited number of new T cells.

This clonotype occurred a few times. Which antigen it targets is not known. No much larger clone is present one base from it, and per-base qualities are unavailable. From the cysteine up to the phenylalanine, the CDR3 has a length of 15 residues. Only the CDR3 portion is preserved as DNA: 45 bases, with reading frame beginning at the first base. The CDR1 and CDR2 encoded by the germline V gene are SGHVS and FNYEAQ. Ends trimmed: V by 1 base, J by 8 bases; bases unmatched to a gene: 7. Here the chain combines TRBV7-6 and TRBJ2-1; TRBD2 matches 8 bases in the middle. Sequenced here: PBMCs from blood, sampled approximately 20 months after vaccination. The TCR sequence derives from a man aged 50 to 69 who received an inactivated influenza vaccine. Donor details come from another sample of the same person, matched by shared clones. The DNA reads TGTGCCAGCAGCTTAGATGGGGCGGGAGGCTATGAGCAGTTCTTC. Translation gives CASSLDGAGGYEQFF.